Reported below is one T cell receptor (beta chain). The CDR3 is 15 amino acids. Germline V gene lookup returns CDR1 SEHNR and CDR2 FQNEAQ (reference sequence). Trimming removed 0 bases from V and 5 bases from J, with 13 bases in between. The data were obtained in a study of T cell changes during pregnancy in multiple sclerosis. Produced via immunoSEQ multiplex PCR; TCRdb's table is partial and in-frame only. The sample shows about 79,000 clones, 75% to 95% of them seen only once. The sequenced sample was CD4+ T cells from peripheral blood mononuclear cells, obtained in the second trimester of pregnancy. The V call is TRBV7-9, the J call TRBJ1-2; D is possibly TRBD1 (5 bases). The TCR sequence derives from a female donor with multiple sclerosis, enrolled in a pregnancy study. The CDR3 reads CASSLAGAQGYGYTF. The CDR3 bases are TGTGCCAGCAGCTTAGCAGGGGCGCAGGGATATGGCTACACCTTC. Combining the CDR3 with reference TRBV7-9 and TRBJ1-2 gives the whole variable domain DTGVSQNPRHKITKRGQNVTFRCDPISEHNRLYWYRQTLGQGPEFLTYFQNEAQLEKSRLLSDRFSAERPKGSFSTLEIQRTEQGDSAMYLCASSLAGAQGYGYTFGSGTRLTVV.